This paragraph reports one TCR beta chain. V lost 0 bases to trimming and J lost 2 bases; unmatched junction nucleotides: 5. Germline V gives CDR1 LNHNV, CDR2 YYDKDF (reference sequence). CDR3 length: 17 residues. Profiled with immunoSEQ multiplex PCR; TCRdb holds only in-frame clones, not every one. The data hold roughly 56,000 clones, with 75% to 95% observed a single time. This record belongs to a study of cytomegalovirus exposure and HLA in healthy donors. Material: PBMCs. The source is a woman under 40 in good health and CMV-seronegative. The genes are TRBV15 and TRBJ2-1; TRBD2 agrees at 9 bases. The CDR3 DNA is TGTGCCACCAGCAGAGACCTAGCGGGAATCGCCTACAATGAGCAGTTCTTC. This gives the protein CATSRDLAGIAYNEQFF.